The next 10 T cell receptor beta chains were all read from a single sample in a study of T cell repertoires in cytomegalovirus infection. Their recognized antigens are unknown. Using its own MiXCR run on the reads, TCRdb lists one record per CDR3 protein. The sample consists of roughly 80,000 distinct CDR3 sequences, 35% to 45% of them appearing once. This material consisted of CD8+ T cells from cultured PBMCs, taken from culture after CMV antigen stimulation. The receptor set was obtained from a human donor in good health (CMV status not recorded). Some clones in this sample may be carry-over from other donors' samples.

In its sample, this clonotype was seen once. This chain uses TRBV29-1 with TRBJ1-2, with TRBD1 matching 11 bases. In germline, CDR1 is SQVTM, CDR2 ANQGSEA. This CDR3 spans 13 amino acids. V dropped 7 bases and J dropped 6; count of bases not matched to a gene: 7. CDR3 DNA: TGCAGCGGGGGACAGGGGGGACGAAATGGCTACACCTTC. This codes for CSGGQGGRNGYTF.

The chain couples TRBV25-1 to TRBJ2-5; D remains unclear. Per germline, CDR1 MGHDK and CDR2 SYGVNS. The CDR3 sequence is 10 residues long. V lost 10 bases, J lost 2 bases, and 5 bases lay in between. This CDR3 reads CATLQETQYF. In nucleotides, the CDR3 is TGTGCCACCCTGCAAGAGACCCAGTACTTC.

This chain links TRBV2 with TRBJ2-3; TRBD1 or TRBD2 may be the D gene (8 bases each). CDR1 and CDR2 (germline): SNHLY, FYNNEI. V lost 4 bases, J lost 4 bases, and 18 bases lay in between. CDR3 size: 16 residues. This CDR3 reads CASSGQGAGGADTQYF. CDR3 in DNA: TGTGCCAGCAGTGGCCAGGGGGCGGGGGGCGCAGATACGCAGTATTTT.

Here the CDR3 DNA reads TGTGCCAGCACCCCGCCAGGGGCCCGGGACACCTACGAGCAGTACTTC. Translated: CASTPPGARDTYEQYF. The chain couples TRBV7-9 to TRBJ2-7, with D perhaps matching TRBD1 (6 bases). The germline V and J ends were trimmed by 7 bases and 2 bases, with 21 bases remaining between them. The germline V gene has CDR1 SEHNR and CDR2 FQNEAQ (reference sequence). This CDR3 is 16 amino acids long.

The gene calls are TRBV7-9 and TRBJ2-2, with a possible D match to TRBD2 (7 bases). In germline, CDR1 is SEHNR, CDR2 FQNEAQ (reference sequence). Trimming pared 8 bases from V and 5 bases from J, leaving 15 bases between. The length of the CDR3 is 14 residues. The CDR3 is CASARGRETGELFF. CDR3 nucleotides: TGTGCCAGCGCGCGGGGGCGCGAGACCGGGGAGCTGTTTTTT. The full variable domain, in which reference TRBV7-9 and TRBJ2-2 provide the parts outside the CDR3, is DTGVSQNPRHKITKRGQNVTFRCDPISEHNRLYWYRQTLGQGPEFLTYFQNEAQLEKSRLLSDRFSAERPKGSFSTLEIQRTEQGDSAMYLCASARGRETGELFFGEGSRLTVL.

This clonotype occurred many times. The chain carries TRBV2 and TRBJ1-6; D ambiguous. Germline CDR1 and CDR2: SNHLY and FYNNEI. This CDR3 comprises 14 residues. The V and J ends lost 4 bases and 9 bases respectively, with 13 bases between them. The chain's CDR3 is CASSGVEPGSPLHF. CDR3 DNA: TGTGCCAGCAGTGGCGTAGAACCAGGTTCACCCCTCCACTTT.

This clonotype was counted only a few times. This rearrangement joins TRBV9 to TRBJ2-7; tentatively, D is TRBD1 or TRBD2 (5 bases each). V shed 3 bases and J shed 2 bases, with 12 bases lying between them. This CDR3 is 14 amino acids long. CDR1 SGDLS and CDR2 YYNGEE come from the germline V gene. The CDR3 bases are TGTGCCAGCAGCGGAGGGACCGGGCCCTACGAGCAGTACTTC. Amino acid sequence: CASSGGTGPYEQYF.

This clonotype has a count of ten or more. CDR3 sequence reads: CATQELAGSYNEQFF. In DNA form, the CDR3 reads TGTGCCACCCAGGAACTAGCGGGTTCCTACAATGAGCAGTTCTTC. V gene TRBV19 combines with J gene TRBJ2-1, with 9 bases lining up with TRBD2. CDR3 length: 15 residues. V was clipped by 10 bases and J by 1 base; unmatched bases: 8. Germline V gene data show CDR1 as LNHDA and CDR2 as SQIVND (reference sequence).

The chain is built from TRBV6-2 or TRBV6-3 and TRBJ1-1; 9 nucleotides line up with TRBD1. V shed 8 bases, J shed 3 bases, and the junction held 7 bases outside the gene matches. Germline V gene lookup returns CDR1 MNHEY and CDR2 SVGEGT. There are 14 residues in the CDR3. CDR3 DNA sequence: TGTGCCAGCGGGGACAGGGACTTGGACACTGAAGCTTTCTTT. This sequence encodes CASGDRDLDTEAFF.

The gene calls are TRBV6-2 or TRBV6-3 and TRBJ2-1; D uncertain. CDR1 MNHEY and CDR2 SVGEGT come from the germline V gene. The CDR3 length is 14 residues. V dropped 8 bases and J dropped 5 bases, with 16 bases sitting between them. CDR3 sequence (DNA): TGTGCCAGCTCACCCCAATCTAGGAACAATGAGCAGTTCTTC. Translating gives CASSPQSRNNEQFF.